The TCR beta chain under discussion was sequenced for a study of cytomegalovirus exposure and HLA in healthy donors. This clone was observed a few times. Per the germline V gene, CDR1 is MNHEY and CDR2 is SMNVEV (reference sequence). V lost 5 bases, J lost 7 bases, and 7 bases stayed unmatched. The CDR3 has 15 amino acids. PCR primers comprised 60 Vbeta and 13 Jbeta primers. Here immunoSEQ multiplex PCR was the method, and the copy in TCRdb shows in-frame clones only, minus some. The sample holds roughly 130,000 clones, around 65% seen once. The sample comprised PBMCs. The clonotype was recovered from a male donor in good health and CMV-seronegative. The chain joins TRBV27 to TRBJ1-4; 10 bases agree with TRBD1. The CDR3 DNA is TGTGCCAGCAGTCGAATGACAGGGGGCAGTGAAAAACTGTTTTTT. It yields the protein CASSRMTGGSEKLFF.